The rows below give T cell receptor beta chains drawn from one sample of a study of molecular identifiers for immune sequencing clone quantification. TCRdb re-analysed the PCR reads in MiXCR, keeping a single row per CDR3 protein. The sample shows approximately 590,000 distinct CDR3 sequences, about 25% of them seen only once. The sequenced sample consisted of naive CD8+ T cells from blood, with Jurkat cell RNA spiked in. The receptors shown here come from a human donor in good health. Some libraries in this study had Jurkat cell RNA spiked in. Both conserved end residues are part of each CDR3. D genes are given only for firm matches. Only part of the rows carry a size: once, few, many, or a class if the clone is expanded.

TRBV6-6	TRBJ2-5	-	TRBD2	CASGYEEGSGREETQYF	TGTGCCAGCGGTTATGAGGAAGGAAGCGGGAGGGAAGAGACCCAGTACTTC
TRBV4-3	TRBJ2-2	-	TRBD1	CASRPGQGTGELVF	TGCGCCAGCCGCCCGGGACAGGGGACCGGGGAGCTGGTTTTT
TRBV12-3/TRBV12-4	TRBJ2-3	-	TRBD1	CASSLTGIGDRKTDTQYF	TGTGCCAGCAGTTTAACGGGGATTGGGGACAGGAAGACCGATACGCAGTATTTT
TRBV15	TRBJ2-1	-	-	CATSRDRASYNEQFF	TGTGCCACCAGCAGAGATAGGGCCTCCTACAATGAGCAGTTCTTC
TRBV5-1	TRBJ1-2	many	-	CASSLHGAAYGYTF	TGCGCCAGCAGCTTACACGGAGCCGCCTATGGCTACACCTTC
TRBV6-2/TRBV6-3	TRBJ1-1	many	-	CASSPEGGFSEAFF	TGTGCCAGCAGTCCCGAAGGGGGTTTTTCTGAAGCTTTCTTT
TRBV19	TRBJ1-1	many	-	CASSKVLVGTRNEAFF	TGTGCCAGTAGTAAAGTTCTTGTAGGGACAAGGAATGAAGCTTTCTTT
TRBV27	TRBJ2-7	few	-	CASSTYSSSYEQYF	TGTGCCAGCAGCACCTACTCGAGCTCCTACGAGCAGTACTTC
TRBV12-3/TRBV12-4	TRBJ1-5	many	-	CASSLAGEGNQPQHF	TGTGCCAGCAGTTTAGCCGGGGAGGGCAATCAGCCCCAGCATTTT
TRBV23-1	TRBJ1-6	-	-	CASSQKSRPNSPLHF	TGCGCCAGCAGTCAAAAGAGTAGACCTAATTCACCCCTCCACTTT
TRBV7-9	TRBJ2-1	-	-	CASSVGGRGNEQFF	TGTGCCAGCAGCGTCGGGGGGCGGGGTAATGAGCAGTTCTTC
TRBV10-3	TRBJ2-7	many	-	CAISDGQGHEQYF	TGTGCCATCAGTGACGGGCAGGGGCACGAGCAGTACTTC
TRBV20-1	TRBJ2-2	few	TRBD2	CSARDARGVTGELFF	TGCAGTGCTAGGGATGCTCGGGGGGTCACCGGGGAGCTGTTTTTT
TRBV30	TRBJ1-1	few	TRBD1	CAWSEGATEAFF	TGTGCCTGGAGCGAGGGGGCTACTGAAGCTTTCTTT
TRBV20-1	TRBJ2-3	many	TRBD2	CSARDPPSGGVGDTQYF	TGCAGTGCTAGAGATCCCCCTAGCGGGGGGGTAGGAGATACGCAGTATTTT
TRBV7-2	TRBJ2-7	few	-	CASSLAVGVRPAGLTTYEQYF	TGTGCCAGCAGCTTAGCGGTCGGTGTGCGGCCGGCAGGGCTTACTACCTACGAGCAGTACTTC
TRBV13	TRBJ2-7	many	-	CASSSGGTSYEQYF	TGTGCCAGCAGCTCCGGGGGCACCTCCTACGAGCAGTACTTC
TRBV9	TRBJ2-3	-	-	CVSSAGGSHTQYF	TGTGTCAGCAGCGCCGGCGGAAGCCATACGCAGTATTTT
TRBV29-1	TRBJ1-2	-	-	CSVDPREAMMGYTF	TGCAGCGTGGACCCTAGAGAGGCTATGATGGGCTACACCTTC
TRBV12-3/TRBV12-4	TRBJ1-1	-	-	CASSLTVEAFF	TGTGCCAGCAGTTTAACCGTTGAAGCTTTCTTT
TRBV6-2/TRBV6-3	TRBJ1-1	many	-	CASSYFGNTEAFF	TGTGCCAGCAGTTACTTTGGGAACACTGAAGCTTTCTTT
TRBV4-1	TRBJ1-1	many	-	CASSQEQRRTSEAFF	TGCGCCAGCAGCCAAGAACAAAGGCGTACCAGTGAAGCTTTCTTT
TRBV4-2	TRBJ2-7	few	TRBD2	CASSQDRASGAYEQYF	TGTGCCAGCAGCCAAGATCGGGCTAGCGGGGCCTACGAGCAGTACTTC
TRBV27	TRBJ1-5	-	-	CAGSSRVLQPQHF	TGTGCCGGCAGTTCCAGGGTCCTTCAGCCCCAGCATTTT
TRBV4-3	TRBJ1-1	-	TRBD1	CASSQDGQGSAEAFF	TGCGCCAGCAGCCAAGATGGACAGGGTTCGGCTGAAGCTTTCTTT
TRBV6-2/TRBV6-3	TRBJ2-7	-	-	CASAHPGQTSYEQYF	TGTGCCAGCGCGCACCCCGGACAGACCTCCTACGAGCAGTACTTC
TRBV27	TRBJ2-1	many	-	CASSAYNEQFF	TGTGCCAGCAGTGCCTACAATGAGCAGTTCTTC
TRBV6-1	TRBJ1-1	-	-	CASSEGGLSSEAFF	TGTGCCAGCAGTGAAGGGGGCCTCAGCTCTGAAGCTTTCTTT
TRBV29-1	TRBJ2-7	-	TRBD2	CSVGLAGTVYEQYF	TGCAGCGTTGGGCTAGCGGGGACCGTATACGAGCAGTACTTC
TRBV5-4	TRBJ2-5	-	-	CASSSGLDQEAQYF	TGTGCCAGCAGTTCTGGACTGGATCAAGAGGCCCAGTACTTC
TRBV6-2/TRBV6-3	TRBJ2-7	-	TRBD2	CASSYGRAGTQTYEQYF	TGTGCCAGCAGTTACGGGAGAGCGGGGACGCAGACCTACGAGCAGTACTTC
TRBV15	TRBJ1-3	few	TRBD1	CATSRDSTGNTIYF	TGTGCCACCAGCCGGGACAGCACTGGAAACACCATATATTTT
TRBV12-3/TRBV12-4	TRBJ2-7	many	-	CASSPGASWEQYF	TGTGCCAGCAGTCCCGGGGCGTCTTGGGAGCAGTACTTC